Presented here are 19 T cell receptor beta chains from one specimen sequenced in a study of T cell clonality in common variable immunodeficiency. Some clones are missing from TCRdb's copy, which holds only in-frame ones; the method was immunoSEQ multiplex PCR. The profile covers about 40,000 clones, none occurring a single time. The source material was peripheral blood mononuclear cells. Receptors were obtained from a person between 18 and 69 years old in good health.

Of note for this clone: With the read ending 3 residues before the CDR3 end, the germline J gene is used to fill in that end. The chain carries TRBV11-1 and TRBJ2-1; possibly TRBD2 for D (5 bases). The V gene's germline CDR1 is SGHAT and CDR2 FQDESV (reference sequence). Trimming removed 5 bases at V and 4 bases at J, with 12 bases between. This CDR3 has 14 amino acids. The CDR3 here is CASSPRTLYNEQFF. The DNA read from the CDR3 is TGTGCCAGCAGCCCCCGGACTTTATACAATGAG.

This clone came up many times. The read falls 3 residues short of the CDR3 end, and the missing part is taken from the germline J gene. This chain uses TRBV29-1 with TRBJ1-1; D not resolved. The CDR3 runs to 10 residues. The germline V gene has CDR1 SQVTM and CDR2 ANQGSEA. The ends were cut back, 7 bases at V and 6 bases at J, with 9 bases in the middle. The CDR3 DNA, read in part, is TGCAGCGCCAGCGGGGCTGAA. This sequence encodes CSASGAE. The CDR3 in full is CSASGAEAFF.

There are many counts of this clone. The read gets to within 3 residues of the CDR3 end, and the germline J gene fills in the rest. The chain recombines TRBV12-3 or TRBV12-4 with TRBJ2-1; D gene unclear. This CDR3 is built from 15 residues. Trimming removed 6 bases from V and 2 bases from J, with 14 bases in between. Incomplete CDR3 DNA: TGTGCCAGCAGCCCCGGCAGGAGAGCCTACAATGAG. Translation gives CASSPGRRAYNE. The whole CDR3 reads CASSPGRRAYNEQFF.

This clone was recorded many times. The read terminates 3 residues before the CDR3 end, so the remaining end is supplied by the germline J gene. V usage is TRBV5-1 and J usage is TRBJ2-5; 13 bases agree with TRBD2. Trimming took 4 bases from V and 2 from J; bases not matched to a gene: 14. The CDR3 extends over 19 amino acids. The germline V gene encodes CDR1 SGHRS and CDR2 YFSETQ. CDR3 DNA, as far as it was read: TGCGCCAGCAGCACTAGACCGGGACTAGCGGGAAATTTTCAAGAGACC. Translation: CASSTRPGLAGNFQET. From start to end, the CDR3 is CASSTRPGLAGNFQETQYF.

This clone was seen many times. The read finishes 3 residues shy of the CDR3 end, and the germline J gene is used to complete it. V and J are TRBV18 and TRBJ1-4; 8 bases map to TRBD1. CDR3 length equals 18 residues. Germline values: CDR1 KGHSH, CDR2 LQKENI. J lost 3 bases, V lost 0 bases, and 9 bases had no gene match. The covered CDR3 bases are TGTGCCAGCTCACCACCGCCGGACAGGGACCTTTCTAATGAAAAA. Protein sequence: CASSPPPDRDLSNEK. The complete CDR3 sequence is CASSPPPDRDLSNEKLFF. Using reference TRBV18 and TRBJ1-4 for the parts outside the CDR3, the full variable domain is NAGVMQNPRHLVRRRGQEARLRCSPMKGHSHVYWYRQLPEEGLKFMVYLQKENIIDESGMPKERFSAEFPKEGPSILRIQQVVRGDSAAYFCASSPPPDRDLSNEKLFFGSGTQLSVL.

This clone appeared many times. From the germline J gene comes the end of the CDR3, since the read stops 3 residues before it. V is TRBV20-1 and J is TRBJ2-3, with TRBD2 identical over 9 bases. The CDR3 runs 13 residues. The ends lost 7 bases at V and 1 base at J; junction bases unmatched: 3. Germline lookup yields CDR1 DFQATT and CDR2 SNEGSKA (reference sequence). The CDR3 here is CSGQRGGTDTQYF. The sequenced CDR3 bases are TGCAGTGGCCAGCGGGGGGGCACAGATACG.

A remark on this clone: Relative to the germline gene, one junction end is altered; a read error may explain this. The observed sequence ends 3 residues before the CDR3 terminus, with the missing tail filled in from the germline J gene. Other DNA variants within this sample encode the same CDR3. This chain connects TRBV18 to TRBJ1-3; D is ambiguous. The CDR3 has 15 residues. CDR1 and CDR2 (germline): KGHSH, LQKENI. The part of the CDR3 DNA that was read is TGTGCCAGCTCACCACCGGGCCTCTCTGGAAACACG. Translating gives CASSPPGLSGNT. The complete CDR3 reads CASSPPGLSGNTIYF.

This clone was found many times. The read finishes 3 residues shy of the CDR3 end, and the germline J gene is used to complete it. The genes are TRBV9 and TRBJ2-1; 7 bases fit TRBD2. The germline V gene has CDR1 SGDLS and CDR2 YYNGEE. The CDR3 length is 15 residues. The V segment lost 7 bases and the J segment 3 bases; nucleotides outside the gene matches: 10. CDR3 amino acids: CASPLGQRDYNEQFF. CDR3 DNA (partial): TGTGCCAGCCCCCTGGGGCAGCGGGACTACAATGAG. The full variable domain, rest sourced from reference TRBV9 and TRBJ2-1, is DSGVTQTPKHLITATGQRVTLRCSPRSGDLSVYWYQQSLDQGLQFLIQYYNGEERAKGNILERFSAQQFPDLHSELNLSSLELGDSALYFCASPLGQRDYNEQFFGPGTRLTVL.

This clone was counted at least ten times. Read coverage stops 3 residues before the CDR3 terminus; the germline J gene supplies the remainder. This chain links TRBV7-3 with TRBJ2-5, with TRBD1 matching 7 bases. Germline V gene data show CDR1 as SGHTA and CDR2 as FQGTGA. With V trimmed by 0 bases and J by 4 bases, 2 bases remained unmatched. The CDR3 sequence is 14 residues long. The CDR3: CASSLTTGAETQYF. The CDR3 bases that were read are TGTGCCAGCAGCTTAACTACAGGGGCAGAGACC.

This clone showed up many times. The CDR3 bases that were read are TGTGCCAGCAGCTTACGCAGGGGGGCTATCAATGAAAAA. Its protein is CASSLRRGAINEK. The whole CDR3 region reads CASSLRRGAINEKLFF. V and J are TRBV7-6 and TRBJ1-4; 7 bases line up with TRBD1. The CDR3 end falls 3 residues outside the read, so it is completed with the germline J gene. Trimming cost V 2 bases and J 5 bases; bases outside gene matches: 8. This CDR3 has 16 amino acids. Germline CDR1 and CDR2: SGHVS and FNYEAQ. The whole variable domain, remainder taken from reference TRBV7-6 and TRBJ1-4, is GAGVSQSPRYKVTKRGQDVALRCDPISGHVSLYWYRQALGQGPEFLTYFNYEAQQDKSGLPNDRFSAERPEGSISTLTIQRTEQRDSAMYRCASSLRRGAINEKLFFGSGTQLSVL.

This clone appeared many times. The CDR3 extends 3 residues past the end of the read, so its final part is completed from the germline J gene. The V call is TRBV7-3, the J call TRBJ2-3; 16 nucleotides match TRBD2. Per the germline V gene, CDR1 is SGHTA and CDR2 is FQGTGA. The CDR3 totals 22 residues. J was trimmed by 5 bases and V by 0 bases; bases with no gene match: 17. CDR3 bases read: TGTGCCAGCAGCTTAACGCCCCACGGGGGTGGGACTAGCGGGAGGGACGGAGATACG. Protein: CASSLTPHGGGTSGRDGDT. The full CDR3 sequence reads CASSLTPHGGGTSGRDGDTQYF.

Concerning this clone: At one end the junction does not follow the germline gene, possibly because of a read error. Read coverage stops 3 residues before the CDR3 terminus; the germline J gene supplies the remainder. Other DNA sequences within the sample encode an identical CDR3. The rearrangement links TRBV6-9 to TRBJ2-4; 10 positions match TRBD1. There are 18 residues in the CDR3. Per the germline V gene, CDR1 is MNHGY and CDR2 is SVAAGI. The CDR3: CASSPDRGPVLAKNIQYF. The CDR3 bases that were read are TGTGCCAGCAGTCCTGACAGGGGGCCGGTCCTAGCCAAGAACATT.

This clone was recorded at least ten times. The CDR3 DNA, read in part, is TGTGCCAGCAGCCGGGACACCAACTCCTACGAG. Translating gives CASSRDTNSYE. The CDR3, in full, reads CASSRDTNSYEQYF. The chain joins TRBV14 to TRBJ2-7; D perhaps matches TRBD1 (6 bases). The CDR3 end is not reached by the read, which stops 3 residues before it; the germline J gene fills it in. The germline V gene encodes CDR1 SGHDN and CDR2 FVKESK. V lost 4 bases, J lost 0 bases, and 10 bases lay in between. The CDR3 has 14 residues.

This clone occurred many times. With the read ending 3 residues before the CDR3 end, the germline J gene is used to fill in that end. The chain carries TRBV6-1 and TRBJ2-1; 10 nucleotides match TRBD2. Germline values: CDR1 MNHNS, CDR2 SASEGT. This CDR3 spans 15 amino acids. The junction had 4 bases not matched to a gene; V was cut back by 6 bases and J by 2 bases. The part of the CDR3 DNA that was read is TGTGCCAGCAGGGAACTAGCGGGGCCCTACAATGAG. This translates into CASRELAGPYNE. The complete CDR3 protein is CASRELAGPYNEQFF.

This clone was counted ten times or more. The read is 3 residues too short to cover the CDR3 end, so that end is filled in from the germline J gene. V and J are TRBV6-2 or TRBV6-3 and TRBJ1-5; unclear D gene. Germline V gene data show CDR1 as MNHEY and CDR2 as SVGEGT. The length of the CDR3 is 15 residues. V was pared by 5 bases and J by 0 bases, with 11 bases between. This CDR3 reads CASSAPPYSNQPQHF. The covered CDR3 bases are TGTGCCAGCAGTGCCCCCCCCTATAGCAATCAGCCC.

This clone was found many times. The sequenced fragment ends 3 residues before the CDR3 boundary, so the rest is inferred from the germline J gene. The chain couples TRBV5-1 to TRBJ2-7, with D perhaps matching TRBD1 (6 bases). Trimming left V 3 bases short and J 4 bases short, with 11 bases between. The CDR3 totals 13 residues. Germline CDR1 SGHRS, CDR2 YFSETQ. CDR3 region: CASSSGQTYEQYF. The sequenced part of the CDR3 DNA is TGCGCCAGCAGCTCCGGACAGACGTACGAG.

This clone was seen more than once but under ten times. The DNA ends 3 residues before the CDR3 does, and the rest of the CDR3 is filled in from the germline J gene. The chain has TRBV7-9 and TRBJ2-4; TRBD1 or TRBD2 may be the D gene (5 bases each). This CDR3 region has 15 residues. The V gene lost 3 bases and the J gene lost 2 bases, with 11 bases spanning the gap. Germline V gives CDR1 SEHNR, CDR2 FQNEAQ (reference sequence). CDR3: CASSLRGGTKNIQYF. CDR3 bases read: TGTGCCAGCAGCTTGAGGGGTGGGACCAAAAACATT.

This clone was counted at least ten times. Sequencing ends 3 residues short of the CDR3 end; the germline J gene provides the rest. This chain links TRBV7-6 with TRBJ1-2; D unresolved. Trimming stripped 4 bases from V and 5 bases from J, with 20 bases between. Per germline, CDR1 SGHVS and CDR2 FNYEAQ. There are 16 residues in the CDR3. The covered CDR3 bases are TGTGCCAGCAGCTCCACGAAGGGCAGGAGCCCTTATGGC. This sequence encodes CASSSTKGRSPYG. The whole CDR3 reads CASSSTKGRSPYGYTF.

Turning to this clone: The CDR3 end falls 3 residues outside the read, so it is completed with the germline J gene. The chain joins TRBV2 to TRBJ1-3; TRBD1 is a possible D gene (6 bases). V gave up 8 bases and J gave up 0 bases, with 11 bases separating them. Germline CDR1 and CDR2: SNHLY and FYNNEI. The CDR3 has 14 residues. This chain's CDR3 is CASSSGDSGNTIYF. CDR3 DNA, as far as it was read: TGTGCCAGCTCCTCAGGGGACTCTGGAAACACC.